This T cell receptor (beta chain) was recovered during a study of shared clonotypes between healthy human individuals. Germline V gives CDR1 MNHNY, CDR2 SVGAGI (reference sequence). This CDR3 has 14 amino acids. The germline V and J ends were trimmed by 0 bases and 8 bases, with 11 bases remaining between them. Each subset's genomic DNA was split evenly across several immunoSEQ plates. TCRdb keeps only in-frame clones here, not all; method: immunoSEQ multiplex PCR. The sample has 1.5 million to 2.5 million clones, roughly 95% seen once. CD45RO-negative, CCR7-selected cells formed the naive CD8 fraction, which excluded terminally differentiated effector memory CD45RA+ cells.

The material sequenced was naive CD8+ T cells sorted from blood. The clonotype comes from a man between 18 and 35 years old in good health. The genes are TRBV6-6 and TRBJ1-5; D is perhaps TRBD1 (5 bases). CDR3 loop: CASSYSGGIEPQHF. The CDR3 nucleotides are TGTGCCAGCAGTTACTCGGGGGGAATCGAGCCCCAGCATTTT.